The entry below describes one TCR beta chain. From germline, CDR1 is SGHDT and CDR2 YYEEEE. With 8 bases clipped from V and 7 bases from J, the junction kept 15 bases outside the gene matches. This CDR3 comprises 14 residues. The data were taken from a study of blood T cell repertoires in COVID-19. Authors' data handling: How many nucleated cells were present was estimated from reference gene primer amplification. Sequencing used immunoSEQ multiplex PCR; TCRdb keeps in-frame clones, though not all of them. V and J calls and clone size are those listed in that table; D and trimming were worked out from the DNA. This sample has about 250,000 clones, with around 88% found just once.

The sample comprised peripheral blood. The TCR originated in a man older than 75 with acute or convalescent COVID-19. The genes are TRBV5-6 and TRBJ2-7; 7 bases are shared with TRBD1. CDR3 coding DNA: TGTGCCAGTTCCACCGGGACAGCCCCTTGGGAGCAGTACTTC. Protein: CASSTGTAPWEQYF. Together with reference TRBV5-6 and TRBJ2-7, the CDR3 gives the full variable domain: DAGVTQSPTHLIKTRGQQVTLRCSPKSGHDTVSWYQQALGQGPQFIFQYYEEEERQRGNFPDRFSGHQFPNYSSELNVNALLLGDSALYLCASSTGTAPWEQYFGPGTRLTVT.